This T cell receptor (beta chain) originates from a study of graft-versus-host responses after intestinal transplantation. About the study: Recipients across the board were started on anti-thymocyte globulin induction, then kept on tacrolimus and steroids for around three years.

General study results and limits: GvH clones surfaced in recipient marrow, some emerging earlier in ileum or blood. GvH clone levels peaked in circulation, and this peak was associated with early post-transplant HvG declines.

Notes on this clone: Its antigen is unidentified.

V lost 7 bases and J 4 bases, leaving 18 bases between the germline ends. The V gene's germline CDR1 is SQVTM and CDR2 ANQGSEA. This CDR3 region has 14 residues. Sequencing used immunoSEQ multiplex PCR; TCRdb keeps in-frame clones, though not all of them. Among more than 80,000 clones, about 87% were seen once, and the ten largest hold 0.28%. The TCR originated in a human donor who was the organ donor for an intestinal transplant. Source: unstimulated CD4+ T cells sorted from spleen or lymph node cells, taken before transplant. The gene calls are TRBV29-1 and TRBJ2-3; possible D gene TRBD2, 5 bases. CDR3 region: CSATTGKGSDTQYF. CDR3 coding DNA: TGCAGCGCTACAACGGGGAAGGGATCAGATACGCAGTATTTT.